This T cell receptor (beta chain) emerged from a study of blood T cell repertoires in COVID-19. Study information: Sources were T cells, B-cell-depleted T cells, or PBMCs; the material itself was cDNA or gDNA.

Study processing details: From reference gene primer amplification, estimates of nucleated cell counts were derived. Assay: immunoSEQ multiplex PCR; the TCRdb copy retains only in-frame clones and omits some. The DNA was the basis for D and trimming; V, J and clone size are from that table. Altogether roughly 180,000 clones are present, approximately 85% being singletons, with the ten largest covering 7% to 10%. The source material was peripheral blood. This TCR came from a woman in her sixties with COVID-19, enrolled during active disease.

CDR3 amino acids: CASSEIYRVGSRRSDEQFF. The CDR3, as DNA: TGTGCCAGCAGTGAAATTTACAGGGTGGGTTCCAGACGGTCAGATGAGCAGTTCTTC. The J gene is TRBJ2-1, the V gene TRBV6-1; D possibly corresponds to TRBD1 (6 bases). The CDR3 covers 19 residues. Germline assignment: CDR1 MNHNS and CDR2 SASEGT. V lost 2 bases and J lost 8, with 28 bases in between.